Below, one T cell receptor beta chain is given with its context. Its antigen remains unidentified. The V gene end was trimmed by 3 bases and the J gene end by 4 bases; junction bases not matched to a gene: 5. CDR3 length: 15 residues. Germline lookup yields CDR1 SGDLS and CDR2 YYNGEE. Profiled with immunoSEQ multiplex PCR; TCRdb holds only in-frame clones, not every one. The data contain about 140,000 clones, more than 85% of them singletons. This sample is part of a study of T cell responses to AZD1222 COVID-19 vaccine. Study findings and constraints: The study found Spike-specific TCR breadth and depth rose after two AZD1222 doses. Most donors were white British and more were female, and clonal diversity was possibly underestimated. Baseline serostatus was positive in only six AZD1222 recipients. Nearly half of unique spike-specific TCRs reportedly avoided B.1.351 and B.1.1.7 mutated regions.

The chain links TRBV9 to TRBJ2-2; 8 positions match TRBD1. The source was peripheral blood, collected on day 0 of MenACWY control vaccination. The TCR comes from an adult in good health. CDR3 nucleotides: TGTGCCAGCAGCGAGACAGGGGCTGGCACCGGGGAGCTGTTTTTT. It codes for CASSETGAGTGELFF.